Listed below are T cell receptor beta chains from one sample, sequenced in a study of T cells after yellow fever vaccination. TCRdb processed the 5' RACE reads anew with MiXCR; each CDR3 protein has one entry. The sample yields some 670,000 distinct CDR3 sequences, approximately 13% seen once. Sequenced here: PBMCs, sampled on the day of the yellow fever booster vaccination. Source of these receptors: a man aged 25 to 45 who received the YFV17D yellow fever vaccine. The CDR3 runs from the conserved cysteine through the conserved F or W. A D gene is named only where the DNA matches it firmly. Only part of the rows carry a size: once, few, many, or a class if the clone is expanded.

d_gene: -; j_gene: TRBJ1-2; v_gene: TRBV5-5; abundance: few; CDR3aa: CASSFGDESYTF; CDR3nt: TGTGCCAGCAGCTTTGGGGACGAGAGCTACACCTTC
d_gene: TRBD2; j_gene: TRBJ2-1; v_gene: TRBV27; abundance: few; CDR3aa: CASSWGLAGRNEQFF; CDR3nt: TGTGCCAGCAGTTGGGGACTAGCGGGAAGGAATGAGCAGTTCTTC
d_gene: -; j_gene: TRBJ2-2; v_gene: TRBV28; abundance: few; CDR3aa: CASSSRQDTGELFF; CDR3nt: TGTGCCAGCAGTTCCCGACAGGACACCGGGGAGCTGTTTTTT
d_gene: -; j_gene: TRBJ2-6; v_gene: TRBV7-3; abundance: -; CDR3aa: CASSPNPRGVGANVLTF; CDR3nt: TGTGCCAGCAGCCCCAACCCCCGCGGGGTCGGGGCCAACGTCCTGACTTTC
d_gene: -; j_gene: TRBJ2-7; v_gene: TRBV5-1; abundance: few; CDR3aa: CASSSGLKREQYF; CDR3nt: TGCGCCAGCAGTTCAGGGTTAAAACGCGAGCAGTACTTC
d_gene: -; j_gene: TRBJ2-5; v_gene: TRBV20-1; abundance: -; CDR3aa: CSAPPGVETQYF; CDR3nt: TGCAGTGCGCCCCCAGGAGTTGAGACCCAGTACTTC
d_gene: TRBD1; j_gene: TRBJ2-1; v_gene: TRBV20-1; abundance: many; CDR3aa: CSAPTGGYNEQFF; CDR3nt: TGCAGTGCCCCGACAGGGGGTTACAACGAGCAGTTCTTC
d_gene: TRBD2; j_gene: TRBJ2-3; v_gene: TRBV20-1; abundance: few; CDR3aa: CSPGLAGAADTQYF; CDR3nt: TGCAGTCCAGGACTAGCGGGAGCCGCAGATACGCAGTATTTT
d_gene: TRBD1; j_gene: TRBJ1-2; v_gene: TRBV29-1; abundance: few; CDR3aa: CSVAGTGDYGYTF; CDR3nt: TGCAGCGTCGCCGGGACAGGTGACTATGGCTACACCTTC
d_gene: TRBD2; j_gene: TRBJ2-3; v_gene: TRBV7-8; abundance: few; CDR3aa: CASSLRLAGSIDTQYF; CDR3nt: TGTGCCAGCAGCCTTCGACTAGCGGGATCGATAGATACGCAGTATTTT
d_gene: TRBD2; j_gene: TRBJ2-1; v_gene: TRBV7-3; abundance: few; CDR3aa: CASSTVAGGAFTEQFF; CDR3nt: TGTGCCAGCAGCACGGTAGCGGGAGGGGCATTTACCGAGCAGTTCTTC
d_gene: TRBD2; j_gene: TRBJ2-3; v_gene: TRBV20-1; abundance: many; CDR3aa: CSAVAGGPDTQYF; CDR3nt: TGCAGTGCTGTCGCGGGAGGTCCAGATACGCAGTATTTT
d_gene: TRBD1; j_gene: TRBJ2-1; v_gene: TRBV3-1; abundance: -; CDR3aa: CASSQVWAGGKGAYNEQFF; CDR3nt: TGTGCCAGCAGCCAAGTTTGGGCAGGGGGCAAGGGGGCCTACAATGAGCAGTTCTTC
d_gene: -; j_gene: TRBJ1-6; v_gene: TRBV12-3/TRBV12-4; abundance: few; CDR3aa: CASSQFSGSGSPLHF; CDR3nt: TGTGCCAGCAGTCAGTTCAGTGGATCCGGTTCACCCCTCCACTTT
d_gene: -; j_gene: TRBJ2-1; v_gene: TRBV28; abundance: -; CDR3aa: CASRIEGSYNEQFF; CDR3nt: TGTGCCAGCAGGATCGAGGGCTCCTACAATGAGCAGTTCTTC
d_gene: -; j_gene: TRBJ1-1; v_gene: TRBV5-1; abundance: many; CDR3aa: CASSLMGLNTEAFF; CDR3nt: TGCGCCAGCAGCTTAATGGGGCTGAACACTGAAGCTTTCTTT
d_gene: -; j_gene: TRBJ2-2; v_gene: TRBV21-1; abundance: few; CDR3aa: CASSKFHRAGELFF; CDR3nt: TGTGCCAGCAGCAAATTTCACAGGGCCGGGGAGCTGTTTTTT